The T cell receptor (beta chain) described here comes from a study of OX40 agonist ivuxolimab in advanced cancers. Study summary: The dose of intravenous ivuxolimab that patients received every 2 weeks ranged from 0.01 to 10 mg/kg. Around 40% of patients had received prior checkpoint inhibitor therapy.

Sequencing was performed with immunoSEQ multiplex PCR; in TCRdb, only in-frame clones are kept and a portion is missing. The repertoire holds 95,000 to 150,000 clones, with 85% to 95% as singletons. As to this clone: Its antigen is as yet unknown.

Study conclusions and caveats: CD8+ T cells averaged more expanded clones than CD4+. Dosing at 0.1 to 3.0 mg/kg was accompanied by clonal expansion of CD4+ and CD8+ blood T cells by week 6.

CDR1 and CDR2 from the germline V gene are SGHNT and YYREEE (reference sequence). Trimming cost V 0 bases and J 4 bases, with 13 bases left between them. The CDR3 spans 15 residues. Sequencing was performed on CD4+ or CD8+ T cells sorted from blood, taken in a trial of the OX40 agonist ivuxolimab. This sequence was found in an adult with an advanced solid tumor such as melanoma, head and neck, liver or kidney cancer. The chain couples TRBV5-4 to TRBJ1-2, with no clear D. CDR3 in DNA: TGTGCCAGCAGCTTGGAAGGCCCGGCAGTCTATGGCTACACCTTC. Translation gives CASSLEGPAVYGYTF.